These T cell receptor beta chains were read from a single sample in a study of blood T cell repertoires in COVID-19. Here immunoSEQ multiplex PCR was the method, and the copy in TCRdb shows in-frame clones only, minus some. This table has roughly 280,000 clones, roughly nine tenths appearing once. Sequencing was performed on PBMCs or T cells enriched from blood (not recorded which). The source is a woman aged 60 to 75 who had recovered from COVID-19. Both conserved end residues are part of each CDR3. Fields, in order: clone size, D gene, CDR3 length, V gene, J gene, CDR3 protein, CDR3 DNA. A D gene is named only where the DNA matches it firmly. Size is omitted from some rows. Given values are once, few, many or a class for expanded clones.

size: few
D: -
length: 13
V: TRBV6-5
J: TRBJ1-1
CDR3: CATSTLMNTEAFF
DNA: TGTGCCACCTCGACATTGATGAACACTGAAGCTTTCTTT

size: -
D: -
length: 15
V: TRBV5-8
J: TRBJ2-5
CDR3: CASSLAGRGGETQYF
DNA: TGTGCCAGCAGCTTGGCGGGTCGGGGTGGAGAGACCCAGTACTTC

size: once
D: TRBD2
length: 15
V: TRBV29-1
J: TRBJ2-7
CDR3: CSVDTGASGRGEQYF
DNA: TGCAGCGTTGATACAGGGGCTAGCGGGAGGGGTGAGCAGTACTTC

size: -
D: -
length: 15
V: TRBV14
J: TRBJ2-3
CDR3: CASSPPGLFTDTQYF
DNA: TGTGCCAGCAGCCCACCCGGACTGTTCACAGATACGCAGTATTTT

size: -
D: -
length: 18
V: TRBV15
J: TRBJ1-1
CDR3: CATSRGLGKVLMNTEAFF
DNA: TGTGCCACCAGCAGAGGACTCGGAAAGGTGCTTATGAACACTGAAGCTTTCTTT

size: -
D: -
length: 15
V: TRBV5-1
J: TRBJ2-7
CDR3: CASSLSANRVDEQYF
DNA: TGCGCCAGCAGCTTGTCGGCTAATCGGGTCGACGAGCAGTACTTC

size: -
D: TRBD1
length: 14
V: TRBV2
J: TRBJ2-7
CDR3: CASSTGTALYEQYF
DNA: TGTGCCAGCAGTACCGGGACAGCACTTTACGAGCAGTACTTC

size: -
D: -
length: 14
V: TRBV5-4
J: TRBJ2-7
CDR3: CASSLYRVTYEQYF
DNA: TGTGCCAGCAGCTTGTATCGGGTCACCTACGAGCAGTACTTC

size: -
D: -
length: 15
V: TRBV28
J: TRBJ1-5
CDR3: CASSWTVGTYQPQHF
DNA: TGTGCCAGCAGTTGGACAGTCGGAACGTATCAGCCCCAGCATTTT

size: -
D: -
length: 15
V: TRBV3-1/TRBV3-2
J: TRBJ2-7
CDR3: CASSQGLASPYEQYF
DNA: TGTGCCAGCAGCCAAGGTCTAGCTTCTCCCTACGAGCAGTACTTC

size: -
D: TRBD2
length: 14
V: TRBV10-2
J: TRBJ2-7
CDR3: CASRGLAGPNEQYF
DNA: TGCGCCAGCAGGGGACTAGCTGGCCCCAACGAGCAGTACTTC

size: -
D: -
length: 13
V: TRBV12-5
J: TRBJ1-5
CDR3: CASREFGNQPQHF
DNA: TGTGCTAGTCGGGAATTCGGCAATCAGCCCCAGCATTTT

size: -
D: -
length: 16
V: TRBV5-1
J: TRBJ2-3
CDR3: CASRPSTVLSTDTQYF
DNA: TGCGCCAGCAGGCCTTCCACGGTTCTAAGCACAGATACGCAGTATTTT

size: -
D: TRBD1
length: 15
V: TRBV28
J: TRBJ1-1
CDR3: CASSFRTGLNTEAFF
DNA: TGTGCCAGCAGTTTCAGGACAGGACTGAACACTGAAGCTTTCTTT

size: -
D: TRBD2
length: 15
V: TRBV6-4
J: TRBJ2-1
CDR3: CASSDSGTSRNEQFF
DNA: TGTGCCAGCAGTGACTCCGGGACTAGCCGCAATGAGCAGTTCTTC

size: few
D: TRBD1
length: 13
V: TRBV12-3/TRBV12-4
J: TRBJ1-4
CDR3: CASSWTGNEKLFF
DNA: TGTGCCAGCAGTTGGACAGGGAATGAAAAACTGTTTTTT

size: -
D: TRBD1
length: 13
V: TRBV6-5
J: TRBJ1-1
CDR3: CALTQGAFTEAFF
DNA: TGTGCCCTAACACAGGGGGCGTTCACTGAAGCTTTCTTT

size: -
D: TRBD1
length: 18
V: TRBV5-1
J: TRBJ1-2
CDR3: CASSLVSWPGQGNYGYTF
DNA: TGCGCCAGCAGCTTGGTTAGTTGGCCTGGACAGGGTAACTATGGCTACACCTTC

size: -
D: -
length: 12
V: TRBV28
J: TRBJ2-1
CDR3: CASSILAREQFF
DNA: TGTGCCAGCAGTATACTAGCCCGAGAGCAGTTCTTC

size: -
D: -
length: 12
V: TRBV3-1/TRBV3-2
J: TRBJ2-7
CDR3: CASSRPGGEQYF
DNA: TGTGCCAGCAGTCGACCAGGTGGCGAGCAGTACTTC

size: few
D: -
length: 17
V: TRBV15
J: TRBJ1-5
CDR3: CATSREAPDRGNQPQHF
DNA: TGTGCCACCAGCAGAGAGGCACCCGACCGGGGCAATCAGCCCCAGCATTTT

size: -
D: -
length: 15
V: TRBV28
J: TRBJ1-4
CDR3: CALSAQLQGKEKLFF
DNA: TGTGCCCTATCGGCCCAATTACAGGGAAAAGAAAAACTGTTTTTT

size: few
D: -
length: 16
V: TRBV7-9
J: TRBJ2-6
CDR3: CASSQKDSSGANVLTF
DNA: TGTGCCAGCAGCCAAAAGGACAGCTCTGGGGCCAACGTCCTGACTTTC

size: -
D: -
length: 15
V: TRBV9
J: TRBJ1-4
CDR3: CASSESWGGNEKLFF
DNA: TGTGCCAGCAGCGAAAGTTGGGGGGGTAATGAAAAACTGTTTTTT